The 27 T cell receptor beta chains below were found in one sample sequenced in a study of blood T cells in healthy people across ages. The authors ran a second PCR of about 6 to 12 cycles using a sample-barcoded 5' primer and a J-beta primer mix. TCRdb recomputed calls from the 5' RACE reads with MiXCR, one row per CDR3 protein. The sample lists hundreds of thousands of distinct CDR3 sequences, around 50% occurring once. Input material: blood. These receptors were collected from a woman older than 75 in good health.

This clonotype was seen a few times. The chain is built from TRBV5-1 and TRBJ1-1, with D hard to call. V lost 2 bases and J lost 10, with 15 bases in between. This CDR3 is 13 amino acids long. Per the germline V gene, CDR1 is SGHRS and CDR2 is YFSETQ. DNA of the CDR3: TGCGCCAGCAGCTTCACCGGGCCCGGTAGAGCTTTCTTT. Amino acids: CASSFTGPGRAFF.

The rearrangement joins TRBV5-6 to TRBJ2-1, with 12 positions matching TRBD2. The CDR3 runs to 15 residues. Germline CDR1 reads SGHDT; CDR2 reads YYEEEE. V shed 1 base, J shed 14 bases, and the junction held 10 bases outside the gene matches. CDR3 in amino acids: CASSLRASGRAREFF. The DNA for the CDR3 is TGTGCCAGCAGCTTGAGGGCTAGCGGGAGGGCCCGCGAGTTCTTC.

The rearrangement joins TRBV10-3 to TRBJ2-3; D gene uncertain. V lost 3 bases to trimming and J lost 4 bases, with 5 bases between them. This CDR3 has 12 residues. Germline lookup yields CDR1 ENHRY and CDR2 SYGVKD. CDR3 sequence: CAISDSSDTQYF. The CDR3, as DNA: TGTGCCATCAGTGACTCCTCAGATACGCAGTATTTT.

V is TRBV5-1 and J is TRBJ2-7; tentative D call: TRBD1 (6 bases). Germline V CDR1 and CDR2: SGHRS, YFSETQ. The CDR3 contains 14 residues. Trimming shortened V by 1 base and J by 6 bases, and 14 bases separated the two germline ends. The CDR3: CASSLQGMFAEQYF. In DNA, the CDR3 is TGCGCCAGCAGCTTGCAGGGGATGTTCGCCGAGCAGTACTTC.

This clonotype was seen ten or more times. The chain links TRBV10-2 to TRBJ2-1, with 8 bases identical to TRBD2. This CDR3 is built from 15 residues. The V segment lost 5 bases and the J segment 8 bases; nucleotides outside the gene matches: 11. The germline CDR1 and CDR2 sequences are WSHSY and SAAADI. The CDR3 DNA reads as TGCGCCAGCAGTCGCCTTCGGGGGGGGGCGGATGAGCAGTTCTTC. Its protein product is CASSRLRGGADEQFF.

This clonotype turned up a few times. This may come from a read error, since a much larger clone is one base off. This sequence joins TRBV12-3 or TRBV12-4 and TRBJ2-1; 9 bases are shared with TRBD1. V dropped 4 bases and J dropped 2; count of bases not matched to a gene: 3. The CDR3 loop spans 15 amino acids. CDR3 residues: CASSWTGVAYNEQFF. The CDR3 DNA follows: TGTGCCAGCAGTTGGACAGGGGTGGCCTACAATGAGCAGTTCTTC.

The chain recombines TRBV27 with TRBJ2-7; 8 nucleotides match TRBD2. Germline-derived CDR1 and CDR2 are MNHEY and SMNVEV (reference sequence). With 5 bases clipped from V and 4 bases from J, the junction kept 7 bases outside the gene matches. This CDR3 region has 14 residues. The chain's CDR3 is CASSRSGGGYEQYF. DNA for the CDR3: TGTGCCAGCAGTAGAAGCGGGGGCGGGTACGAGCAGTACTTC.

Notes on this clonotype: Since a much larger clone is just one base distant, this may be a read error. The CDR3 spells CSARDPAFPADTQYF. CDR3 coding DNA: TGCAGTGCTAGAGATCCAGCCTTCCCCGCAGATACGCAGTATTTT. The chain recombines TRBV20-1 with TRBJ2-3; D remains unclear. V was clipped by 0 bases and J by 4 bases, with 14 bases between them. This CDR3 region has 15 residues. Per germline, CDR1 DFQATT and CDR2 SNEGSKA (reference sequence).

V gene TRBV30 combines with J gene TRBJ2-2; tentative D call: TRBD1 (6 bases). There are 15 residues in the CDR3. The germline gives CDR1 GTSNPN, CDR2 SVGIG (reference sequence). With 0 bases removed from V and 5 bases from J, the gap between germline ends came to 13 bases. The CDR3 bases are TGTGCCTGGAGTGTTTGGGGGCGAGGTACCGGGGAGCTGTTTTTT. This codes for CAWSVWGRGTGELFF. The full variable domain, in which reference TRBV30 and TRBJ2-2 provide the parts outside the CDR3, is SQTIHQWPATLVQPVGSPLSLECTVEGTSNPNLYWYRQAAGRGLQLLFYSVGIGQISSEVPQNLSASRPQDRQFILSSKKLLLSDSGFYLCAWSVWGRGTGELFFGEGSRLTVL.

This chain connects TRBV5-4 to TRBJ2-4; D possibly corresponds to TRBD2 (6 bases). Trimming took off 4 bases at V and 7 bases at J, with 15 bases between the two ends. The CDR3 has 14 residues. Germline CDR1 and CDR2: SGHNT and YYREEE (reference sequence). CDR3 region: CASSPGRAGNIQYF. CDR3 sequence (DNA): TGTGCCAGCAGCCCTGGAAGGGCGGGGAACATTCAGTACTTC.

The sample holds a few counts of this clonotype. The V gene is TRBV20-1, the J gene TRBJ2-1; 9 bases match TRBD2. The CDR3 is 15 amino acids. J was trimmed by 4 bases and V by 7 bases; bases with no gene match: 11. Germline assignment: CDR1 DFQATT and CDR2 SNEGSKA (reference sequence). CDR3 DNA: TGCAGTGTCGCCCGATGGCTAGCGGGGTACAATGAGCAGTTCTTC. The encoded protein is CSVARWLAGYNEQFF.

This clonotype was seen a few times. A much larger clonotype is one base distant, so this may be a read error. The gene calls are TRBV29-1 and TRBJ2-1; 9 bases align to TRBD2. The DNA end is more similar to TRBJ2-7, so the J call may be wrong. The length of the CDR3 is 14 residues. Germline V gene data show CDR1 as SQVTM and CDR2 as ANQGSEA. CDR3 DNA: TGCAGCCTTGCTCTAGCGGGGTACTACAATGAGCAGTACTTC. This codes for CSLALAGYYNEQYF.

The chain links TRBV29-1 to TRBJ2-7; the D is unclear. Germline-derived CDR1 and CDR2 are SQVTM and ANQGSEA. Deletions cut 6 bases from V and 5 bases from J, with 11 bases between. This CDR3 is built from 11 residues. This CDR3 reads CSVPWGNEQYF. The CDR3 nucleotides are TGCAGCGTCCCGTGGGGAAACGAGCAGTACTTC.

This clonotype was observed a single time. The chain combines TRBV2 with TRBJ1-2; D ambiguous. The germline V and J ends were trimmed by 2 bases and 11 bases, with 9 bases remaining between them. Germline loops: CDR1 SNHLY, CDR2 FYNNEI. The CDR3 consists of 11 residues. The CDR3 sequence is CASSERRMYTF. In nucleotides, the CDR3 is TGTGCCAGCAGTGAACGCCGGATGTACACCTTC.

The rearrangement joins TRBV20-1 to TRBJ1-2; unclear D gene. Germline V gene data show CDR1 as DFQATT and CDR2 as SNEGSKA (reference sequence). Trimming removed 0 bases at V and 0 bases at J, with 8 bases between. The CDR3 is 14 amino acids. CDR3 bases: TGCAGTGCTAGAGATGGGTCCACTAACTATGGCTACACCTTC. As protein: CSARDGSTNYGYTF.

This chain uses TRBV12-3 or TRBV12-4 with TRBJ2-1; 14 positions match TRBD2. This CDR3 has 18 amino acids. The J segment lost 1 base and the V segment lost 6 bases, leaving 8 bases of the junction unmatched. The CDR3 loop is CASSPGTSGSWSYNEQFF. The CDR3 nucleotides read TGTGCCAGCAGCCCAGGGACTAGCGGGAGTTGGTCCTACAATGAGCAGTTCTTC.

This clonotype was detected a few times. The chain couples TRBV24-1 to TRBJ1-2; 10 nucleotides match TRBD1. The CDR3 is 14 residues long. V was pared by 3 bases and J by 6 bases, with 3 bases of the junction left unmatched. Germline loops: CDR1 KGHDR, CDR2 SFDVKD. CDR3 protein: CATSDPGTGDGYTF. In nucleotides, the CDR3 is TGTGCCACCAGTGATCCGGGGACAGGGGATGGCTACACCTTC.

This clonotype was observed many times. This sequence joins TRBV12-3 or TRBV12-4 and TRBJ2-1; 8 bases align to TRBD2. The junction had 15 bases not matched to a gene; V was cut back by 4 bases and J by 4 bases. The CDR3 length is 18 residues. This CDR3 is CASSSTGGAGGSYNEQFF. The CDR3 DNA reads as TGTGCCAGCAGTTCCACCGGTGGGGCGGGAGGAAGTTACAATGAGCAGTTCTTC.

This chain uses TRBV5-1 with TRBJ2-4; D possibly uses TRBD1 or TRBD2 (6 bases each). The germline CDR1 and CDR2 sequences are SGHRS and YFSETQ. V lost 4 bases and J lost 5, with 13 bases in between. The CDR3 has 14 residues. CDR3 in DNA: TGCGCCAGCAGCGTGGGGGGCAAGGAAAACATTCAGTACTTC. Translated, it gives CASSVGGKENIQYF.

In its sample, this clonotype was seen many times. The gene calls are TRBV6-5 and TRBJ1-3, with D possibly TRBD1 on 5 matching bases. Per germline, CDR1 MNHEY and CDR2 SVGAGI. The length of the CDR3 is 13 residues. The V end lost 6 bases, the J end lost 1 base, and 7 bases lay between the germline ends. CDR3 nucleotide sequence: TGTGCCAGCAGCAGGGCATCTGGAAACACCATATATTTT. Protein: CASSRASGNTIYF.

This clonotype has just a few counts. A much larger clone lies one base from this, so it may be a read error. This chain joins TRBV12-3 or TRBV12-4 and TRBJ2-7; no reliable D call. This CDR3 region has 14 residues. Trimming shortened V by 5 bases and J by 0 bases, and 11 bases separated the two germline ends. Here the CDR3 DNA reads TGTGCCAGCAGTGTGGTGGCCCTCTCCTACGAGCAGTACTTC. It translates to CASSVVALSYEQYF.

V gene TRBV6-2 or TRBV6-3 combines with J gene TRBJ2-2; 11 nucleotides agree with TRBD2. With V trimmed by 1 base and J by 2 bases, 3 bases remained unmatched. Per germline, CDR1 MNHEY and CDR2 SVGEGT. The CDR3 loop spans 17 amino acids. The CDR3, as DNA: TGTGCCAGCAGTTACTGGACTAGCGGGCCTAACACCGGGGAGCTGTTTTTT. Residues: CASSYWTSGPNTGELFF.

In its sample, this clonotype was seen many times. J is TRBJ2-1 and V is TRBV24-1, with TRBD2 identical over 15 bases. V dropped 4 bases and J dropped 10; count of bases not matched to a gene: 7. The CDR3 is 16 residues long. Germline CDR1 and CDR2: KGHDR and SFDVKD. The CDR3 protein is CATSDRTSGGAWEQFF. The DNA for the CDR3 is TGTGCCACCAGTGACCGGACTAGCGGGGGGGCATGGGAGCAGTTCTTC.

The rearrangement links TRBV4-1 to TRBJ1-1; D not certain. Trimming left V 4 bases short and J 10 bases short, with 16 bases between. This CDR3 is built from 13 residues. Per germline, CDR1 MGHRA and CDR2 YSYEKL. In DNA, the CDR3 is TGCGCCAGCAGCCCTCCGAGTGGGATTGGAGCTTTCTTT. As protein: CASSPPSGIGAFF.

The gene calls are TRBV11-3 and TRBJ2-1; a possible D gene is TRBD1 (6 bases). Trimming removed 4 bases from V and 9 bases from J, with 10 bases in between. CDR3 length equals 12 residues. The germline CDR1 and CDR2 sequences are SGHNT and YENEEA. CDR3 coding DNA: TGTGCCAGCAGCTACAGGGTTGGTGAGCAGTTCTTC. Translating it yields CASSYRVGEQFF.

A remark on this clonotype: It may be a read error: a sequence one base away is much more abundant. V gene TRBV5-1 combines with J gene TRBJ2-7; 7 bases line up with TRBD2. From germline, CDR1 is SGHRS and CDR2 YFSETQ. The CDR3 is 14 amino acids. J gave up 7 bases and V 4 bases, and 11 bases lay outside the gene matches. The CDR3 DNA follows: TGCGCCAGCAGCAACGGGGAGGGGCTGAGAGAGCAGTACTTC. Translated, it gives CASSNGEGLREQYF.

This clonotype was recorded many times. The rearrangement joins TRBV7-2 to TRBJ2-1; 8 positions match TRBD2. The CDR3 is made up of 17 amino acids. Trimming took 2 bases from V and 3 from J; bases not matched to a gene: 9. Germline V gene data show CDR1 as SGHTA and CDR2 as FQGNSA. CDR3 DNA sequence: TGTGCCAGCAGCTTACCCCAAGCTAGCGGGCTCTACAATGAGCAGTTCTTC. Protein product: CASSLPQASGLYNEQFF.